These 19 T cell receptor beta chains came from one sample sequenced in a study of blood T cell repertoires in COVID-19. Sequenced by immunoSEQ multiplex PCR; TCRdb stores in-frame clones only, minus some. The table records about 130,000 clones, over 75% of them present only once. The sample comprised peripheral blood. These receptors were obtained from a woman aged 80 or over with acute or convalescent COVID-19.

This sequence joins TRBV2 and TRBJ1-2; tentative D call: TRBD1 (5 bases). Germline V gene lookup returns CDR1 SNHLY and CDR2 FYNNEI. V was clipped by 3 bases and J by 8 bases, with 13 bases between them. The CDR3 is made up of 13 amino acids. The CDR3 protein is CASSDARVRGYTF. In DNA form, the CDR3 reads TGTGCCAGCAGTGACGCCAGGGTAAGAGGCTACACCTTC.

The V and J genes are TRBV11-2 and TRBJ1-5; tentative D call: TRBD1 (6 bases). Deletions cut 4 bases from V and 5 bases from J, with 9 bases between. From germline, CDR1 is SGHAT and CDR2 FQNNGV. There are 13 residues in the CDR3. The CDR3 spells CASSWTADQPQHF. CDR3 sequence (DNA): TGTGCCAGCAGCTGGACAGCCGATCAGCCCCAGCATTTT.

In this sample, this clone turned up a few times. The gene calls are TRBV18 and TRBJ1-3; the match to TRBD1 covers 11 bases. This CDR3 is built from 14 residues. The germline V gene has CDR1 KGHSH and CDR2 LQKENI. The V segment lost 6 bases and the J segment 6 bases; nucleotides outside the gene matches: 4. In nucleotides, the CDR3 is TGTGCCAGCTCGCGGACAGGGGGCTTAAACACCATATATTTT. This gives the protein CASSRTGGLNTIYF.

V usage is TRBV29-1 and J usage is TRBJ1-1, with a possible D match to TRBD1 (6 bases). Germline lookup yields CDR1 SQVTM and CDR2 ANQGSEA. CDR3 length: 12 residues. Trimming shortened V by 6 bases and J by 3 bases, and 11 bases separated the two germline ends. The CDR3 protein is CSVHDRHTEAFF. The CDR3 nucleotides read TGCAGCGTCCATGACAGGCACACTGAAGCTTTCTTT.

DNA of the CDR3: TGTGCCATCAGCCCCGGGCTAGCGGGGGCCAACAATGAGCAGTTCTTC. Translating it yields CAISPGLAGANNEQFF. The chain employs TRBV10-3 and TRBJ2-1; 10 bases match TRBD2. This CDR3 comprises 16 residues. CDR1 and CDR2 from the germline V gene are ENHRY and SYGVKD. J was trimmed by 5 bases and V by 6 bases; bases with no gene match: 10.

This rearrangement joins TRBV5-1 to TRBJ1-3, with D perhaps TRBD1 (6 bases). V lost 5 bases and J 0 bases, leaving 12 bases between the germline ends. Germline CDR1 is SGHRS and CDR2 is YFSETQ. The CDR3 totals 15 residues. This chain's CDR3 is CASRPGQLSGNTIYF. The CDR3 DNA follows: TGCGCCAGCAGGCCCGGACAGCTCTCTGGAAACACCATATATTTT.

DNA for the CDR3: TGTGCCAGCAGCCCCGCGGGACAGGGGAAAGAGCAGTTCTTC. Translating gives CASSPAGQGKEQFF. The chain couples TRBV9 to TRBJ2-1, with 10 bases lining up with TRBD1. Looked up from germline, CDR1 is SGDLS and CDR2 is YYNGEE. With V trimmed by 4 bases and J by 10 bases, 8 bases remained unmatched. The CDR3 extends over 14 amino acids. The whole variable domain, remainder taken from reference TRBV9 and TRBJ2-1, is DSGVTQTPKHLITATGQRVTLRCSPRSGDLSVYWYQQSLDQGLQFLIQYYNGEERAKGNILERFSAQQFPDLHSELNLSSLELGDSALYFCASSPAGQGKEQFFGPGTRLTVL.

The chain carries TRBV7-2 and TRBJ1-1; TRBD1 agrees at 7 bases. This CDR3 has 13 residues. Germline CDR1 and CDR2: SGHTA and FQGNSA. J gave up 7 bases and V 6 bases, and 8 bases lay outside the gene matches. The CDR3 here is CASSFAHRGEAFF. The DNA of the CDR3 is TGTGCCAGCAGTTTCGCGCACAGGGGTGAAGCTTTCTTT.

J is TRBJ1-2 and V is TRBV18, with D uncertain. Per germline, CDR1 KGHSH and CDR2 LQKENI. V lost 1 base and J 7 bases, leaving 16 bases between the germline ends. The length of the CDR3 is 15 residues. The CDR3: CASSPLEGLKPGYTF. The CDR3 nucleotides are TGTGCCAGCTCACCACTGGAGGGTCTCAAACCTGGCTACACCTTC.

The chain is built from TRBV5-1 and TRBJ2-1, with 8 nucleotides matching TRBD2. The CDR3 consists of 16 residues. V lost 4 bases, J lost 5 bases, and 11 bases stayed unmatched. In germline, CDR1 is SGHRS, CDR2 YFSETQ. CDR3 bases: TGCGCCAGCAGCCCCGGGGGCGGGGGGCAAGACAATGAGCAGTTCTTC. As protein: CASSPGGGGQDNEQFF.

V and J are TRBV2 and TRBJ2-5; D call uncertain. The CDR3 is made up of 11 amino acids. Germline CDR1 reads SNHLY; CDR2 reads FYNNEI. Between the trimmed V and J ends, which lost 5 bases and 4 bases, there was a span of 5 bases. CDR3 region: CASSFSETQYF. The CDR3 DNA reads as TGTGCCAGCAGTTTCTCAGAGACCCAGTACTTC.

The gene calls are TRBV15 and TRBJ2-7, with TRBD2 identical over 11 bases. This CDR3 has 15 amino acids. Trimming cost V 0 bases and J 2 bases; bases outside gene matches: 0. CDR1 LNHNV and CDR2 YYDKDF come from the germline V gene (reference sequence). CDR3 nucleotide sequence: TGTGCCACCAGCAGAGAACTAGCGGGGGCCTACGAGCAGTACTTC. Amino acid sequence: CATSRELAGAYEQYF.

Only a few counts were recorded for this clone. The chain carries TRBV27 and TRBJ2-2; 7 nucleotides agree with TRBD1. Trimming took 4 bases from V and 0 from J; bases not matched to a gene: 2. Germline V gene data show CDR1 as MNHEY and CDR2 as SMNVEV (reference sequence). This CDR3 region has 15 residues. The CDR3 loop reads CASSWDSANTGELFF. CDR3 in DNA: TGTGCCAGCAGTTGGGACAGCGCGAACACCGGGGAGCTGTTTTTT.

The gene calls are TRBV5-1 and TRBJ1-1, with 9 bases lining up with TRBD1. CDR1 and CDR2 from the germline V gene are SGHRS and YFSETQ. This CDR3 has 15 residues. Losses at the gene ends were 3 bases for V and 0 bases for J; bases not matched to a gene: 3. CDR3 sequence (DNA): TGCGCCAGCAGCTGGGGACAGGGAATGAACACTGAAGCTTTCTTT. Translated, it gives CASSWGQGMNTEAFF.

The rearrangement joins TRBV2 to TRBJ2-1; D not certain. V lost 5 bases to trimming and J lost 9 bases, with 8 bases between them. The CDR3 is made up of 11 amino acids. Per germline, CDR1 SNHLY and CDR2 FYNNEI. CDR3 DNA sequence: TGTGCCAGCAGTTCGCAGGTTGAGCAGTTCTTC. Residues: CASSSQVEQFF.

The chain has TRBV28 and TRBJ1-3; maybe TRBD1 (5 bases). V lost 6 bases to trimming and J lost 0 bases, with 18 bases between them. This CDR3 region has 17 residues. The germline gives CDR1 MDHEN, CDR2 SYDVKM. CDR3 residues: CASSSWGGHNSGNTIYF. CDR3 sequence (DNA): TGTGCCAGCAGCAGTTGGGGCGGACACAACTCTGGAAACACCATATATTTT.

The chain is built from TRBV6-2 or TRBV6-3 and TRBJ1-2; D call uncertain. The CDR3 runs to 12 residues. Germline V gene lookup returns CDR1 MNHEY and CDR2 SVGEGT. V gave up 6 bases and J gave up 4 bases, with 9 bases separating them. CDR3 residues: CASSLVSYGYTF. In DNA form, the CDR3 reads TGTGCCAGCAGCCTCGTCTCCTATGGCTACACCTTC.

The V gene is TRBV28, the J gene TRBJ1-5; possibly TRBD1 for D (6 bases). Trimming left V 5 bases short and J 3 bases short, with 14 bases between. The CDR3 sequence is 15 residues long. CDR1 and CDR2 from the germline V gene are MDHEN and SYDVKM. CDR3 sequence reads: CASSDSQGNNQPQHF. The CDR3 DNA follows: TGTGCCAGCAGTGACTCACAGGGAAACAATCAGCCCCAGCATTTT.

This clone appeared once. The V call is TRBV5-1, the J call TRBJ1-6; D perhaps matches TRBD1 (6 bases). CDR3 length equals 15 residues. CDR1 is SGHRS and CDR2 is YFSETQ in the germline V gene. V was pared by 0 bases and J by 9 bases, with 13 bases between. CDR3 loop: CASSLAGAQLSPLHF. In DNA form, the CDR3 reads TGCGCCAGCAGCTTGGCAGGGGCTCAGCTTTCACCCCTCCACTTT.